This T cell receptor beta chain was observed in a study of CD8+ T cells in alopecia areata. Study-level background: At a dose of 5 to 10 mg twice daily, oral tofacitinib was given to treated patients.

The CDR3 is made up of 13 amino acids. CDR1 is MNHNY and CDR2 is SVGAGI in the germline V gene (reference sequence). The V and J ends lost 7 bases and 4 bases respectively, with 13 bases between them. Study results and limitations: Researchers say the link of baseline CD8+ expansion to response remains uncertain, with one nonresponder.

Treatment defined: oral pan-JAK inhibitor, 5-10 mg twice daily. A word on this clone: Its target is unknown.

As the sequencing template, cDNA was produced by extracting RNA and reverse transcribing it. Data came from immunoSEQ multiplex PCR; TCRdb stores just in-frame clones and leaves some out. The sample shows 80,000 to 100,000 clones, around 40% of them seen only once. V gene TRBV6-6 combines with J gene TRBJ1-1; D might be TRBD1 (5 bases). Specimen: CD8+ T cells sorted from blood, collected at week 24, from a patient treated with tofacitinib. The receptor's source is a human donor with alopecia areata. CDR3 in DNA: TGTGCCAGCAACCCTGGGGGTTTCACTGAAGCTTTCTTT. Amino acid sequence: CASNPGGFTEAFF.